Given below is one T cell receptor beta chain in context. Other DNA sequences in this sample translate to the same CDR3. Profiled with immunoSEQ multiplex PCR; TCRdb holds only in-frame clones, not every one. The repertoire consists of around 690,000 clones, with around 90% occurring once and the leading ten covering roughly 36%. This specimen belongs to a study of shared clonotypes between healthy human individuals. This CDR3 has 14 amino acids. Germline V gives CDR1 SQVTM, CDR2 ANQGSEA. Trimming shortened V by 4 bases and J by 0 bases, and 10 bases separated the two germline ends. The clonotype was recovered from a man younger than 35 in good health. Some clones in this sample may be carry-over from other donors' samples. The sample comprised memory CD8+ T cells from PBMCs. Sample subset: CD45RO+ cells pooled with CCR7-negative TemRA cells. The chain couples TRBV29-1 to TRBJ2-1; no clear D. Here the CDR3 reads CSVGRGSSYNEQFF. The CDR3 DNA is TGCAGCGTTGGACGCGGTAGCTCCTACAATGAGCAGTTCTTC.